This entry concerns a single T cell receptor (beta chain). The method was immunoSEQ multiplex PCR; TCRdb's version includes in-frame clones alone and lacks a portion of them. The table lists tens of thousands of clones, roughly four fifths of them singletons. This sample was included in a study of blood T cell repertoires in COVID-19. Turning to the study itself: The cDNA or gDNA used as material had been derived from T cells, B-cell-depleted T cells, or PBMCs.

CDR3 size: 14 residues. Trimming took 5 bases from V and 4 from J, leaving 9 bases between them. CDR1 SGHTA and CDR2 FQGNSA come from the germline V gene. Sequenced: peripheral blood. The sequence came from an elderly man with acute or convalescent COVID-19. This sequence joins TRBV7-2 and TRBJ1-6; TRBD1 is a possible D gene (5 bases). This CDR3 reads CASSPQGYNSPLHF. The DNA of the CDR3 is TGTGCCAGCAGCCCCCAGGGTTATAATTCACCCCTCCACTTT.